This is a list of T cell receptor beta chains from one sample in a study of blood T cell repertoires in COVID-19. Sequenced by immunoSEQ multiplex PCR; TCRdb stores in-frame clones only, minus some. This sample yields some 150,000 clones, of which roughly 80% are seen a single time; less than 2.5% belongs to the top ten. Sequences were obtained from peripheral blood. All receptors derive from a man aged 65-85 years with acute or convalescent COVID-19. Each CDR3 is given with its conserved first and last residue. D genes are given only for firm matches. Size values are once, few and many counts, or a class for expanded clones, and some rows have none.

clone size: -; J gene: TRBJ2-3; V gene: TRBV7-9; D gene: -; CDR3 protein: CASKGVREVTDTQYF; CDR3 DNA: TGTGCCAGTAAAGGGGTTAGGGAGGTGACAGATACGCAGTATTTT
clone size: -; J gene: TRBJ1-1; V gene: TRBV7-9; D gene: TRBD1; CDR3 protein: CASSDDRGLTEAFF; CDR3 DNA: TGTGCCAGCAGCGACGACAGGGGGCTCACTGAAGCTTTCTTT
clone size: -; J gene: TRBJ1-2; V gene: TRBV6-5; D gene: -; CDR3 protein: CASRSGERGYTF; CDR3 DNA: TGTGCCAGCAGATCAGGGGAAAGGGGCTACACCTTC
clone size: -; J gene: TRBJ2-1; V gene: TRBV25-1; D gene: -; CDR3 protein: CASSEWSGYNEQFF; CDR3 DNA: TGTGCCAGCAGTGAATGGTCGGGGTACAATGAGCAGTTCTTC
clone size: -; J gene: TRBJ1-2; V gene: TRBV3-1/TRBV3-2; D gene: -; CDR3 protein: CASSQGGYYGYTF; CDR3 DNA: TGTGCCAGCAGCCAAGGAGGGTACTATGGCTACACCTTC
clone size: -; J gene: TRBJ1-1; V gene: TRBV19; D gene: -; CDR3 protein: CASTLNRAMNTEAFF; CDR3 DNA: TGTGCCAGTACCCTGAACAGGGCTATGAACACTGAAGCTTTCTTT
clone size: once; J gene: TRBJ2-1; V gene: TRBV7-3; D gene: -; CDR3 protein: CASSVDLAEYNEQFF; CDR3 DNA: TGTGCCAGCAGCGTAGATCTCGCGGAGTACAATGAGCAGTTCTTC
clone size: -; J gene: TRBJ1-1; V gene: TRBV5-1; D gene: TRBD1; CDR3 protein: CASSWSGGGTEAFF; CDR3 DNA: TGCGCCAGCAGCTGGTCAGGGGGTGGTACTGAAGCTTTCTTT
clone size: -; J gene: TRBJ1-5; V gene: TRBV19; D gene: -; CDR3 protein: CASSIDPGSNQPQHF; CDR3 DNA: TGTGCCAGTAGTATAGACCCCGGGAGCAATCAGCCCCAGCATTTT
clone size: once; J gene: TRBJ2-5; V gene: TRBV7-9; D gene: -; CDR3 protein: CASSWRGSSNHRETQYF; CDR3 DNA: TGTGCCAGCAGCTGGCGGGGCTCTTCGAATCACAGGGAGACCCAGTACTTC
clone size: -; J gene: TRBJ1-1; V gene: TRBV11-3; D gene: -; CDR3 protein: CASSLFMNTEAFF; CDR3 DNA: TGTGCCAGCAGCTTATTTATGAACACTGAAGCTTTCTTT
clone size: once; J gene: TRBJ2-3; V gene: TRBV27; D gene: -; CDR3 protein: CASIAAGDTQYF; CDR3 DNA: TGTGCCAGCATCGCAGCGGGAGATACGCAGTATTTT
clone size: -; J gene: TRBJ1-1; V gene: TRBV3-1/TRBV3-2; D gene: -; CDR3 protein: CASSPPGRNTEAFF; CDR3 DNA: TGTGCCAGCAGCCCACCAGGGCGAAACACTGAAGCTTTCTTT
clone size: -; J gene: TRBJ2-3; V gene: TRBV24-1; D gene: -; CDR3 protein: CATSDPSSGTDTQYF; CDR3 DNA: TGTGCCACCAGTGACCCCAGTTCAGGTACAGATACGCAGTATTTT
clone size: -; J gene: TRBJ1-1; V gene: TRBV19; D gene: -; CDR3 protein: CASSIDPHRANTEAFF; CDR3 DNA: TGTGCCAGTAGTATAGATCCCCACAGGGCGAACACTGAAGCTTTCTTT
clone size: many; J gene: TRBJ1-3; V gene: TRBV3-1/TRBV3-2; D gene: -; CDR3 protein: CASSQSPGTGNTIYF; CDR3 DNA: TGTGCCAGCAGCCAATCTCCGGGGACTGGAAACACCATATATTTT
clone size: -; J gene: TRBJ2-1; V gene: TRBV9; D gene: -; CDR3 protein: CASSARDNEQFF; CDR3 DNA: TGTGCCAGCAGCGCCAGGGACAATGAGCAGTTCTTC